This TCR beta chain is from a study of cytomegalovirus exposure and HLA in healthy donors. Findings of the study overall: Certain sequence variants were highly shared and formed a cluster, and this cluster was likely a sequencing artifact.

On this clone: The antigen is unknown.

Nominally healthy donors provided the samples, though records likely missed some immune exposures. The CDR3 has 14 amino acids. V gave up 0 bases and J gave up 0 bases, with 6 bases separating them. Looked up from germline, CDR1 is ENHRY and CDR2 is SYGVKD. This PCR relied on a set of 60 Vbeta primers and 13 Jbeta primers. Per the original methods: Approximately 78 million unique TCR beta chains, roughly 11 million of them shared, were counted by a later analysis. Profiling relied on immunoSEQ multiplex PCR, and the TCRdb table lists in-frame clones only, not all of them. V and J calls and clone size are given by that table; D and trimming were obtained from the DNA. Among around 60,000 clones listed, about 75% were seen once.

This clonotype was sampled from a woman between 40 and 55 years old in good health and CMV-seropositive. The source material was PBMCs. The chain joins TRBV10-3 to TRBJ2-7; D not resolved. CDR3 residues: CAISESYSSYEQYF. CDR3 DNA sequence: TGTGCCATCAGTGAGTCGTACAGCTCCTACGAGCAGTACTTC.